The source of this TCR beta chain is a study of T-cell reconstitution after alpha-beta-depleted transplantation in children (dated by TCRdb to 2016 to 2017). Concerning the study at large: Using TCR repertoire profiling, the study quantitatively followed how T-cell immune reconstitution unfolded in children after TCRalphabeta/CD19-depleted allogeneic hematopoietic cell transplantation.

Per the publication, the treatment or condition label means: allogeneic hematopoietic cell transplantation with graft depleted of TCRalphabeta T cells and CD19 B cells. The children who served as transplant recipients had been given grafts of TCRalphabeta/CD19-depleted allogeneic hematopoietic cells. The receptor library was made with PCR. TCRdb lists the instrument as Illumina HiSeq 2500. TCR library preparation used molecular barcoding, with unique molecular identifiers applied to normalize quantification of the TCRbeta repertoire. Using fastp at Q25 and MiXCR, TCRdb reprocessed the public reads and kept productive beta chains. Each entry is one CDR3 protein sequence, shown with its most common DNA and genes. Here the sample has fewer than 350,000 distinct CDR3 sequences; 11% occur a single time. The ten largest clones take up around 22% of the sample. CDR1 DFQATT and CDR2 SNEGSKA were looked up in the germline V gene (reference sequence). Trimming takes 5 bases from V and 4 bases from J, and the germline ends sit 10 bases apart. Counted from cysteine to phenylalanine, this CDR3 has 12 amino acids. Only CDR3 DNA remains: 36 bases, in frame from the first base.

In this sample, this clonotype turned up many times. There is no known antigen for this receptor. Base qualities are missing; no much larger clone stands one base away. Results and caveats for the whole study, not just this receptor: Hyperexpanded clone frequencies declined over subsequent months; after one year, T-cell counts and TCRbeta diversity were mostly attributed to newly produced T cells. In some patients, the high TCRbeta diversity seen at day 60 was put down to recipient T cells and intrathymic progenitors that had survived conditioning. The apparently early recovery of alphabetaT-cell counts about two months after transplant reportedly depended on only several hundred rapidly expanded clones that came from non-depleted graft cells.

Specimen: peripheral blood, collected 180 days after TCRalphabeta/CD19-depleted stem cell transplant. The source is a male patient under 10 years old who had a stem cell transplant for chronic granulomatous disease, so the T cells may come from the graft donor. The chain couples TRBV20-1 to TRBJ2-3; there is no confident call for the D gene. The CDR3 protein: CSAYIRADTQYF. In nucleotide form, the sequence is TGCAGTGCTTACATTCGTGCAGATACGCAGTATTTT.